One and the same sample provided the 28 T cell receptor beta chains below, sequenced in a study of cytomegalovirus exposure and HLA in healthy donors. PCR used 60 Vbeta primers and 13 Jbeta primers. Method: immunoSEQ multiplex PCR; TCRdb's copy keeps in-frame clones and lacks some. This repertoire shows about 95,000 clones, 81% found once; its top ten account for about 3.9%. Sequenced input: PBMCs. The receptors stem from a woman aged 70-85 years in good health and CMV-seropositive.

This clone was seen only once. The CDR3: CASSKGGSNYGYTF. CDR3 bases: TGTGCCAGCTCGAAGGGCGGGTCTAACTATGGCTACACCTTC. The rearrangement joins TRBV27 to TRBJ1-2; no reliable D call. Looked up from germline, CDR1 is MNHEY and CDR2 is SMNVEV (reference sequence). Trimming cost V 8 bases and J 0 bases, with 13 bases left between them. The CDR3 runs 14 residues.

The chain carries TRBV7-2 and TRBJ2-3; 10 bases align to TRBD2. The ends lost 2 bases at V and 6 bases at J; junction bases unmatched: 5. The CDR3 is made up of 15 amino acids. Germline V gene data show CDR1 as SGHTA and CDR2 as FQGNSA. CDR3 nucleotide sequence: TGTGCCAGCAGCTTAAGCGGGAGGGCCGGGGATACGCAGTATTTT. Its protein is CASSLSGRAGDTQYF. The variable domain in full, completed from reference TRBV7-2 and TRBJ2-3, reads GAGVSQSPSNKVTEKGKDVELRCDPISGHTALYWYRQSLGQGLEFLIYFQGNSAPDKSGLPSDRFSAERTGGSVSTLTIQRTQQEDSAVYLCASSLSGRAGDTQYFGPGTRLTVL.

The chain is built from TRBV7-2 and TRBJ2-5; D remains ambiguous. Between the trimmed V and J ends, which lost 3 bases and 0 bases, there was a span of 5 bases. Germline lookup yields CDR1 SGHTA and CDR2 FQGNSA. CDR3 length: 13 amino acids. Here the CDR3 reads CASSLRYQETQYF. The CDR3 coding sequence is TGTGCCAGCAGCTTGCGGTACCAAGAGACCCAGTACTTC.

The gene calls are TRBV7-9 and TRBJ2-3, with 8 bases aligning to TRBD1. The CDR3 has 15 amino acids. V dropped 5 bases and J dropped 2; count of bases not matched to a gene: 6. Germline values: CDR1 SEHNR, CDR2 FQNEAQ (reference sequence). In DNA, the CDR3 is TGTGCCAGCAGCCCGACAGGGGCATACACAGATACGCAGTATTTT. It translates to CASSPTGAYTDTQYF.

The chain uses TRBV14 and TRBJ2-5, with TRBD1 matching 7 bases. The tail of the sequence fits TRBJ2-7 better, so the J call may be wrong. The CDR3 spans 12 residues. The germline gives CDR1 SGHDN, CDR2 FVKESK. CDR3 residues: CASSRQGYEQYF. The CDR3 bases are TGTGCCAGCAGCCGACAGGGCTACGAGCAGTACTTC.

This chain connects TRBV6-1 to TRBJ1-1; the D gene is possibly TRBD1 (6 bases). This CDR3 has 13 residues. Between the trimmed V and J ends, which lost 6 bases and 7 bases, there was a span of 15 bases. CDR1 is MNHNS and CDR2 is SASEGT in the germline V gene. The CDR3 DNA is TGTGCCAGCAGACACAGGGAAGTGGGTGAAGCTTTCTTT. It translates to CASRHREVGEAFF.

This chain links TRBV27 with TRBJ2-1, with TRBD2 matching over 10 bases. CDR1 is MNHEY and CDR2 is SMNVEV in the germline V gene (reference sequence). CDR3 length: 13 amino acids. The V and J ends lost 7 bases and 9 bases, in that order; junction bases with no gene match: 6. The CDR3 sequence is CASTPAGGLEQFF. The CDR3 nucleotides read TGTGCCAGCACCCCAGCGGGAGGGCTTGAGCAGTTCTTC.

This rearrangement joins TRBV7-9 to TRBJ1-2; 7 positions agree with TRBD1. V shed 5 bases, J shed 4 bases, and the junction held 4 bases outside the gene matches. Germline CDR1 and CDR2: SEHNR and FQNEAQ (reference sequence). The CDR3 extends over 13 amino acids. The CDR3 DNA reads as TGTGCCAGCAGCGCGGGACAGTCCTATGGCTACACCTTC. This encodes CASSAGQSYGYTF.

The J gene is TRBJ2-5, the V gene TRBV11-1; D remains unclear. Germline V gene data show CDR1 as SGHAT and CDR2 as FQDESV (reference sequence). The V end was cut by 5 bases, the J end by 13 bases, with 17 bases between. The CDR3 extends over 12 amino acids. The CDR3 DNA sequence: TGTGCCAGCAGCCCCGGTGCCGACTTTAGGTACTTC. It codes for CASSPGADFRYF.

This sequence joins TRBV7-2 and TRBJ2-7, with TRBD1 matching over 7 bases. CDR3 length: 13 residues. Germline V lookup: CDR1 SGHTA, CDR2 FQGNSA. Trimming at V came to 6 bases and at J to 0 bases, leaving 2 bases not matched to a gene. Written as DNA, the CDR3 is TGTGCCAGCAGTAGGGACAGCTCCTACGAGCAGTACTTC. The encoded protein is CASSRDSSYEQYF. Filled out from reference TRBV7-2 and TRBJ2-7, the complete variable domain reads GAGVSQSPSNKVTEKGKDVELRCDPISGHTALYWYRQSLGQGLEFLIYFQGNSAPDKSGLPSDRFSAERTGGSVSTLTIQRTQQEDSAVYLCASSRDSSYEQYFGPGTRLTVT.

The chain recombines TRBV10-2 with TRBJ2-7, with 11 bases aligning to TRBD1. The germline CDR1 and CDR2 sequences are WSHSY and SAAADI. The CDR3 has 14 residues. V was pared by 4 bases and J by 4 bases, with 3 bases of the junction left unmatched. CDR3 DNA sequence: TGCGCCAGCAGTGGGGGGACAGGGGGATACGAGCAGTACTTC. It encodes CASSGGTGGYEQYF.

This chain joins TRBV28 and TRBJ1-4; D remains unclear. The germline gives CDR1 MDHEN, CDR2 SYDVKM. V lost 2 bases and J 3 bases, leaving 7 bases between the germline ends. The CDR3 covers 14 residues. The chain's CDR3 is CASSLPRANEKLFF. The CDR3 nucleotides read TGTGCCAGCAGTTTACCCCGTGCTAATGAAAAACTGTTTTTT.

The chain couples TRBV5-4 to TRBJ2-3; unclear D gene. CDR1 is SGHNT, CDR2 YYREEE, per germline (reference sequence). The CDR3 is 14 amino acids. Trimming pared 1 base from V and 4 bases from J, leaving 10 bases between. CDR3 DNA: TGTGCCAGCAGCTTGTTTAGTACGGCAGATACGCAGTATTTT. Encoded protein: CASSLFSTADTQYF.

The gene calls are TRBV30 and TRBJ2-1, with 11 nucleotides matching TRBD2. J gave up 3 bases and V 2 bases, and 9 bases lay outside the gene matches. Germline-derived CDR1 and CDR2 are GTSNPN and SVGIG (reference sequence). The CDR3 extends over 17 amino acids. The CDR3 is CAWSRRGTSGLYNEQFF. The CDR3 DNA reads as TGTGCCTGGAGTCGCCGCGGGACTAGCGGACTCTACAATGAGCAGTTCTTC.

As regards this clone: The sample carries other DNA sequences with the same CDR3. This sequence joins TRBV19 and TRBJ2-2; 11 bases are a match to TRBD1. Germline CDR1 is LNHDA and CDR2 is SQIVND (reference sequence). The V and J ends lost 7 bases and 7 bases, in that order; junction bases with no gene match: 8. CDR3 length: 15 amino acids. This CDR3 is CASIPRDRGNGELFF. CDR3 DNA sequence: TGTGCCAGTATTCCCCGGGACAGGGGGAACGGGGAGCTGTTTTTT.

The chain couples TRBV28 to TRBJ2-2; maybe TRBD2 (5 bases). The CDR3 is made up of 13 amino acids. Germline V gives CDR1 MDHEN, CDR2 SYDVKM. V dropped 7 bases and J dropped 9 bases, with 15 bases sitting between them. CDR3 sequence: CASTTLEGRELFF. The CDR3 region has the DNA TGTGCCAGCACCACCCTCGAGGGCCGGGAGCTGTTTTTT.

This clone was counted between two and nine times. A junction end diverges from the germline sequence, so it may reflect a read error. The chain recombines TRBV7-2 with TRBJ2-7; tentative D call: TRBD1 (5 bases). This CDR3 spans 15 amino acids. Germline values: CDR1 SGHTA, CDR2 FQGNSA. CDR3 coding DNA: TGCGCCAGCAGCCAGGTTACAGGATCCTCCTACGAGCAGTACTTC. Translating gives CASSQVTGSSYEQYF.

This chain links TRBV27 with TRBJ2-7; D is possibly TRBD2 (6 bases). The CDR3 contains 14 residues. Germline CDR1 reads MNHEY; CDR2 reads SMNVEV (reference sequence). The ends were cut back, 4 bases at V and 3 bases at J, with 13 bases in the middle. The CDR3 bases are TGTGCCAGCAGTTCACGGACTATCCACTACGAGCAGTACTTC. It is translated as CASSSRTIHYEQYF.

The rearrangement uses TRBV19 and TRBJ2-5; 8 bases are a match to TRBD1. The CDR3 runs to 15 residues. J lost 7 bases, V lost 5 bases, and 12 bases had no gene match. In germline, CDR1 is LNHDA, CDR2 SQIVND (reference sequence). DNA for the CDR3: TGTGCCAGTAGTCCGCGGACAGGGACCAGGGGGACCCAGTACTTC. Translating it yields CASSPRTGTRGTQYF. Filled out from reference TRBV19 and TRBJ2-5, the complete variable domain reads DGGITQSPKYLFRKEGQNVTLSCEQNLNHDAMYWYRQDPGQGLRLIYYSQIVNDFQKGDIAEGYSVSREKKESFPLTVTSAQKNPTAFYLCASSPRTGTRGTQYFGPGTRLLVL.

There are a few counts of this clone. The J gene is TRBJ2-7, the V gene TRBV10-3; 9 bases line up with TRBD2. Trimming at V came to 6 bases and at J to 6 bases, leaving 9 bases not matched to a gene. This CDR3 has 14 residues. Germline V CDR1 and CDR2: ENHRY, SYGVKD. As DNA, the CDR3 is TGTGCCATCAGGATTAGCGGGAGTTCCCCCGAGCAGTACTTC. Its protein is CAIRISGSSPEQYF.

The chain employs TRBV7-9 and TRBJ2-3; TRBD2 agrees at 7 bases. With 5 bases clipped from V and 11 bases from J, the junction kept 10 bases outside the gene matches. Per germline, CDR1 SEHNR and CDR2 FQNEAQ (reference sequence). The CDR3 loop spans 13 amino acids. The CDR3 sequence: CASSLGSGSLQYF. In DNA, the CDR3 is TGTGCCAGCAGCCTAGGTAGCGGGTCCTTGCAGTATTTT.

The chain carries TRBV6-5 and TRBJ2-7, with 8 bases identical to TRBD2. Germline CDR1 and CDR2: MNHEY and SVGAGI. V shed 2 bases and J 6 bases; nucleotides not matched to a gene: 9. The CDR3 contains 15 residues. In nucleotides, the CDR3 is TGTGCCAGCAGTTACCGACGGCCGGGGGGGGCCGAGCAGTACTTC. This sequence encodes CASSYRRPGGAEQYF.

V gene TRBV7-6 combines with J gene TRBJ2-5; no definite D call. Germline-derived CDR1 and CDR2 are SGHVS and FNYEAQ. The CDR3 spans 16 residues. With 1 base removed from V and 4 bases from J, the gap between germline ends came to 16 bases. For the CDR3, the DNA is TGTGCCAGCAGCTTAGACGACGGTCGCGGCGGAGAGACCCAGTACTTC. It yields the protein CASSLDDGRGGETQYF.

The chain couples TRBV6-4 to TRBJ1-1; D is unresolved. CDR3 length: 14 amino acids. V was clipped by 4 bases and J by 0 bases, with 9 bases between them. CDR1 and CDR2 (germline): MRHNA, SNTAGT. For the CDR3, the DNA is TGTGCCAGCAGTGGGCATGTCATGAACACTGAAGCTTTCTTT. This gives the protein CASSGHVMNTEAFF.

A single count supports this clone. The chain carries TRBV19 and TRBJ2-1; 10 bases fit TRBD2. Per germline, CDR1 LNHDA and CDR2 SQIVND (reference sequence). CDR3 length equals 15 residues. V was pared by 10 bases and J by 8 bases, with 14 bases of the junction left unmatched. The DNA of the CDR3 is TGTGCCACTTCTCGACTAGCGGGTCAGCTCTATGAGCAGTTCTTC. Its protein is CATSRLAGQLYEQFF.

J is TRBJ2-3 and V is TRBV5-1, with D unresolved. The CDR3 is 14 amino acids. Germline CDR1 is SGHRS and CDR2 is YFSETQ. Trimming took 5 bases from V and 3 from J, leaving 13 bases between them. CDR3: CASRYLYETDTQYF. The CDR3 region has the DNA TGCGCCAGCAGGTATCTATATGAAACAGATACGCAGTATTTT.

The gene calls are TRBV21-1 and TRBJ1-2; the D call in the table, TRBD1, was not verified against the DNA. TRBV21-1 has pseudogene status. This CDR3 has 18 residues. CDR3 residues: CASSTQFLNTGLNYGYTF. The CDR3 bases are TGTGCCAGCAGCACTCAATTCCTTAATACAGGGTTAAACTATGGCTACACCTTC.

The V call is TRBV7-2, the J call TRBJ2-3; 10 positions match TRBD2. The CDR3 is 17 amino acids. J was trimmed by 2 bases and V by 2 bases; bases with no gene match: 7. Germline V gives CDR1 SGHTA, CDR2 FQGNSA. The CDR3 spells CASSLFQREGLTDTQYF. The CDR3 DNA follows: TGTGCCAGCAGCTTATTTCAGCGGGAGGGCCTCACAGATACGCAGTATTTT.